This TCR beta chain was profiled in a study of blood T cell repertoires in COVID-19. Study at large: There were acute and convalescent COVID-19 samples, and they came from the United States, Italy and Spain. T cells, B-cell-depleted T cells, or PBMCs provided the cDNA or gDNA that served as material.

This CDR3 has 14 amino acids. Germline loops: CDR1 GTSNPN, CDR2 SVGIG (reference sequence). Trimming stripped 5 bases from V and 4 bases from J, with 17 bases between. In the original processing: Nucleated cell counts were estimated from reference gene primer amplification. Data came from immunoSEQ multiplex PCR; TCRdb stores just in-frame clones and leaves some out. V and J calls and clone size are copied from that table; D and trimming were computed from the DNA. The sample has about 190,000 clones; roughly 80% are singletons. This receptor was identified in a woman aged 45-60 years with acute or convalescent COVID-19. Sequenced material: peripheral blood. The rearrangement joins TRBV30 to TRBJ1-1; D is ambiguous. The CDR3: CAWLTLGGSTEAFF. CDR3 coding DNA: TGTGCCTGGTTGACTCTGGGAGGGAGCACTGAAGCTTTCTTT.